These 18 T cell receptor beta chains were all obtained from the same sample, sequenced in a study of blood T cell repertoires in COVID-19. Libraries were prepared by immunoSEQ multiplex PCR; TCRdb keeps only in-frame clonotypes and omits some of them. The sample shows 250,000 to 300,000 clones, approximately 90% of them seen only once. The specimen was PBMCs or T cells enriched from blood (not recorded which). These receptors all come from a woman aged 55 to 70 in a cohort exposed to, infected with or recovered from COVID-19 (not recorded which).

A few counts support this clone. V and J are TRBV7-9 and TRBJ1-4, with TRBD1 matching over 7 bases. Germline V gene data show CDR1 as SEHNR and CDR2 as FQNEAQ (reference sequence). The CDR3 runs 16 residues. V gave up 1 base and J gave up 0 bases; unmatched junction bases: 2. The CDR3 bases are TGTGCCAGCAGCTTAGGGGACAGAGCAACTAATGAAAAACTGTTTTTT. It is translated as CASSLGDRATNEKLFF.

The chain is built from TRBV5-4 and TRBJ2-2; 9 nucleotides align to TRBD1. The J segment lost 2 bases and the V segment lost 6 bases, leaving 2 bases of the junction unmatched. The CDR3 sequence is 14 residues long. Germline CDR1 is SGHNT and CDR2 is YYREEE (reference sequence). The CDR3 nucleotides are TGTGCCAGCATGGACAGGGGTAACACCGGGGAGCTGTTTTTT. Translating gives CASMDRGNTGELFF. The whole variable domain, filled in from reference TRBV5-4 and TRBJ2-2, reads ETGVTQSPTHLIKTRGQQVTLRCSSQSGHNTVSWYQQALGQGPQFIFQYYREEENGRGNFPPRFSGLQFPNYSSELNVNALELDDSALYLCASMDRGNTGELFFGEGSRLTVL.

V and J are TRBV5-1 and TRBJ1-6, with 7 bases aligning to TRBD1. Germline-derived CDR1 and CDR2 are SGHRS and YFSETQ. The CDR3 loop spans 14 amino acids. J was trimmed by 7 bases and V by 4 bases; bases with no gene match: 5. CDR3 bases: TGCGCCAGCAGCATGGACAGGAGAAATTCACCCCTCCACTTT. Residues: CASSMDRRNSPLHF. The full variable domain, with the rest looked up from reference TRBV5-1 and TRBJ1-6, is KAGVTQTPRYLIKTRGQQVTLSCSPISGHRSVSWYQQTPGQGLQFLFEYFSETQRNKGNFPGRFSGRQFSNSRSEMNVSTLELGDSALYLCASSMDRRNSPLHFGNGTRLTVT.

This sequence joins TRBV9 and TRBJ2-2; the match to TRBD2 covers 12 bases. With 3 bases clipped from V and 5 bases from J, the junction kept 5 bases outside the gene matches. Germline CDR1 is SGDLS and CDR2 is YYNGEE. The CDR3 extends over 16 amino acids. The CDR3 bases are TGTGCCAGCAGCGCGCCTAGCGGGGGGGGAACCGGGGAGCTGTTTTTT. Its protein is CASSAPSGGGTGELFF.

V usage is TRBV28 and J usage is TRBJ1-1; no clear D. CDR3 length: 14 amino acids. V was pared by 2 bases and J by 7 bases, with 14 bases between. Germline V lookup: CDR1 MDHEN, CDR2 SYDVKM. This CDR3 reads CASSLSPPRFEAFF. The CDR3 DNA follows: TGTGCCAGCAGTTTAAGTCCGCCGCGCTTTGAAGCTTTCTTT.

The chain joins TRBV19 to TRBJ2-1, with 8 bases fitting TRBD1. CDR3 length equals 14 residues. V lost 3 bases to trimming and J lost 9 bases; unmatched junction nucleotides: 7. The germline CDR1 and CDR2 sequences are LNHDA and SQIVND (reference sequence). CDR3 residues: CASSITGQGSEQFF. The CDR3 bases are TGTGCCAGTAGTATTACCGGACAGGGCAGTGAGCAGTTCTTC. Using reference TRBV19 and TRBJ2-1 for the parts outside the CDR3, the full variable domain is DGGITQSPKYLFRKEGQNVTLSCEQNLNHDAMYWYRQDPGQGLRLIYYSQIVNDFQKGDIAEGYSVSREKKESFPLTVTSAQKNPTAFYLCASSITGQGSEQFFGPGTRLTVL.

The chain recombines TRBV7-2 with TRBJ1-1, with 7 bases fitting TRBD1. CDR3 size: 15 residues. Germline values: CDR1 SGHTA, CDR2 FQGNSA. V trimming: 4 bases; J trimming: 0 bases; junction bases outside the gene matches: 5. CDR3 DNA sequence: TGTGCCAGCAGCTACCGGGACAGACTGAACACTGAAGCTTTCTTT. It yields the protein CASSYRDRLNTEAFF.

The J gene is TRBJ1-3, the V gene TRBV30; D ambiguous. This CDR3 spans 14 amino acids. The V end lost 0 bases, the J end lost 4 bases, and 10 bases lay between the germline ends. Per the germline V gene, CDR1 is GTSNPN and CDR2 is SVGIG (reference sequence). CDR3: CAWSVLVPGNTIYF. The CDR3 DNA reads as TGTGCCTGGAGTGTATTAGTCCCGGGAAACACCATATATTTT.

The V and J genes are TRBV6-2 or TRBV6-3 and TRBJ1-5; 9 bases align to TRBD1. CDR1 and CDR2 (germline): MNHEY, SVGEGT. The CDR3 extends over 19 amino acids. V trimming: 2 bases; J trimming: 1 base; junction bases outside the gene matches: 12. CDR3 in amino acids: CASSYRGQGGSRSNQPQHF. The CDR3 nucleotides are TGTGCCAGCAGTTACCGGGGACAGGGAGGGTCGAGGAGCAATCAGCCCCAGCATTTT.

The J gene is TRBJ1-5, the V gene TRBV18; the match to TRBD1 covers 8 bases. The CDR3 extends over 17 amino acids. Trimming cost V 3 bases and J 2 bases; bases outside gene matches: 9. Germline CDR1 and CDR2: KGHSH and LQKENI. The CDR3 coding sequence is TGTGCCAGCTCACCCCGGACAGGGAAGGAAGGCAATCAGCCCCAGCATTTT. This codes for CASSPRTGKEGNQPQHF. The full variable domain, with the rest looked up from reference TRBV18 and TRBJ1-5, is NAGVMQNPRHLVRRRGQEARLRCSPMKGHSHVYWYRQLPEEGLKFMVYLQKENIIDESGMPKERFSAEFPKEGPSILRIQQVVRGDSAAYFCASSPRTGKEGNQPQHFGDGTRLSIL.

This clone was seen more than once but under ten times. Other DNA sequences in this sample translate to the same CDR3. The V call is TRBV6-5, the J call TRBJ2-7, with 7 bases that match TRBD1. V gave up 4 bases and J gave up 1 base; unmatched junction bases: 1. Germline loops: CDR1 MNHEY, CDR2 SVGAGI. This CDR3 has 13 amino acids. The CDR3 region has the DNA TGTGCCAGCAGTTTACAGGGGTCCTACGAGCAGTACTTC. Its translation is CASSLQGSYEQYF.

Details on this clone: This sample also contains other DNA sequences that code for the same CDR3. This rearrangement joins TRBV18 to TRBJ2-1, with a possible D match to TRBD1 (6 bases). Per germline, CDR1 KGHSH and CDR2 LQKENI. Trimming pared 3 bases from V and 0 bases from J, leaving 9 bases between. This CDR3 contains 15 residues. For the CDR3, the DNA is TGTGCCAGCTCACCCGACAGGAGCTCCTACAATGAGCAGTTCTTC. Translating gives CASSPDRSSYNEQFF.

Only one count was recorded for this clone. V usage is TRBV2 and J usage is TRBJ1-6; perhaps TRBD1 as D (6 bases). Trimming removed 6 bases at V and 6 bases at J, with 21 bases between. Looked up from germline, CDR1 is SNHLY and CDR2 is FYNNEI. The CDR3 runs 17 residues. CDR3 loop: CASRLILYRVGNSPLHF. CDR3 bases: TGTGCCAGCAGACTTATCCTCTACAGGGTTGGTAATTCACCCCTCCACTTT.

This clone was detected only a few times. The chain links TRBV2 to TRBJ2-1, with 7 nucleotides matching TRBD2. With V trimmed by 2 bases and J by 5 bases, 12 bases remained unmatched. Per the germline V gene, CDR1 is SNHLY and CDR2 is FYNNEI. CDR3 size: 17 residues. The CDR3 loop is CASSEIPPGLRNNEQFF. CDR3 sequence (DNA): TGTGCCAGCAGTGAAATCCCGCCGGGACTAAGAAACAATGAGCAGTTCTTC.

J is TRBJ1-1 and V is TRBV19; 8 nucleotides match TRBD1. Germline V gene sequence: CDR1 LNHDA, CDR2 SQIVND (reference sequence). The CDR3 runs 15 residues. V dropped 8 bases and J dropped 1; count of bases not matched to a gene: 9. The CDR3 DNA sequence: TGTGCCAGTTGGATTGGACAGGGCAAGAACACTGAAGCTTTCTTT. Its protein product is CASWIGQGKNTEAFF. The full variable domain, its missing parts supplied by reference TRBV19 and TRBJ1-1, is DGGITQSPKYLFRKEGQNVTLSCEQNLNHDAMYWYRQDPGQGLRLIYYSQIVNDFQKGDIAEGYSVSREKKESFPLTVTSAQKNPTAFYLCASWIGQGKNTEAFFGQGTRLTVV.

The chain joins TRBV19 to TRBJ2-7, with D hard to call. The V end lost 3 bases, the J end lost 0 bases, and 12 bases lay between the germline ends. In germline, CDR1 is LNHDA, CDR2 SQIVND (reference sequence). The CDR3 spans 15 residues. CDR3 protein: CASSMFGHSSYEQYF. The CDR3 DNA follows: TGTGCCAGTAGTATGTTTGGGCATAGCTCCTACGAGCAGTACTTC.

The chain couples TRBV4-1 to TRBJ2-7; 10 bases line up with TRBD2. CDR3 length: 16 amino acids. With 1 base clipped from V and 6 bases from J, the junction kept 9 bases outside the gene matches. Germline CDR1 is MGHRA and CDR2 is YSYEKL. CDR3 sequence: CASSQAPGLAKSEQYF. Written as DNA, the CDR3 is TGCGCCAGCAGCCAAGCACCGGGACTAGCGAAATCCGAGCAGTACTTC.

The V gene is TRBV4-3, the J gene TRBJ2-1, with D tentatively TRBD2 (6 bases). The CDR3 spans 15 residues. The germline gives CDR1 LGHNA, CDR2 YSLEER. V lost 3 bases and J 10 bases, leaving 19 bases between the germline ends. CDR3 residues: CASSQDRGGLTEQFF. The CDR3 DNA sequence: TGCGCCAGCAGCCAGGACCGCGGAGGGTTGACCGAGCAGTTCTTC.